This TCR beta chain is from a study of cytomegalovirus exposure and HLA in healthy donors. Findings and caveats of the study: Indistinguishable V segments such as TRBV6-2 and TRBV6-3 were excluded.

This CDR3 comprises 14 residues. V lost 1 base to trimming and J lost 8 bases, with 11 bases between them. From germline, CDR1 is SGHVS and CDR2 FQNEAQ. PCR was performed using 60 Vbeta and 13 Jbeta primers. Profiled with immunoSEQ multiplex PCR; TCRdb holds only in-frame clones, not every one. The sample has around 140,000 clones. Of note for this clone: Its antigen is unidentified.

This TCR was sampled from a male donor in good health and CMV-seronegative. The material sequenced was PBMCs. This chain uses TRBV7-8 with TRBJ1-4, with D unresolved. For the CDR3, the DNA is TGTGCCAGCAGCTTAGGAGGTCTCGGAGAAAAACTGTTTTTT. It encodes CASSLGGLGEKLFF.